This paragraph reports one TCR beta chain. The CDR3 is 13 residues long. CDR1 MNHEY and CDR2 SVGAGI come from the germline V gene. Trimming took off 10 bases at V and 7 bases at J, with 16 bases between the two ends. These data are taken from a study of blood T cell repertoires in COVID-19. For the study at large: The United States, Italy and Spain were the sources of the acute and convalescent COVID-19 samples.

Generated by immunoSEQ multiplex PCR, the TCRdb table keeps only in-frame clones and is missing some. The top ten hold 12% of the sample, which has around 16,000 clones, around 88% seen once. V gene TRBV6-5 combines with J gene TRBJ1-4; a possible D gene is TRBD1 (6 bases). Input material: peripheral blood. The clonotype originates from a human donor in a cohort sampled during active COVID-19. CDR3 loop: CATRPGGGEKLFF. CDR3 bases: TGTGCCACCCGGCCGGGGGGCGGTGAAAAACTGTTTTTT.